This T cell receptor (beta chain) stems from a study of response to subunit inactivated influenza vaccine. Study-wide findings and caveats: Every seasonal influenza vaccination brings in few new T cells, the authors suggested.

Via MiXCR, TCRdb re-called the RT-PCR reads, giving one row per CDR3 protein. The table includes hundreds of thousands of distinct CDR3 sequences, 25% detected once. Looked up from germline, CDR1 is SGHKS and CDR2 is YYEKEE (reference sequence). V lost 0 bases and J 9 bases, leaving 16 bases between the germline ends. CDR3 length: 16 amino acids. This clonotype was counted only a few times. Its antigen is unknown. This clonotype was sampled from a middle-aged man who received an inactivated influenza vaccine. V gene TRBV5-5 combines with J gene TRBJ1-6, with D uncertain. The sample in question was CD4+ T cells sorted from PBMCs, obtained more than 4 days after vaccination. The CDR3 here is CASSLGNGAGISPLHF. CDR3 nucleotides: TGTGCCAGCAGCTTGGGTAACGGAGCCGGAATTTCACCCCTCCACTTT.